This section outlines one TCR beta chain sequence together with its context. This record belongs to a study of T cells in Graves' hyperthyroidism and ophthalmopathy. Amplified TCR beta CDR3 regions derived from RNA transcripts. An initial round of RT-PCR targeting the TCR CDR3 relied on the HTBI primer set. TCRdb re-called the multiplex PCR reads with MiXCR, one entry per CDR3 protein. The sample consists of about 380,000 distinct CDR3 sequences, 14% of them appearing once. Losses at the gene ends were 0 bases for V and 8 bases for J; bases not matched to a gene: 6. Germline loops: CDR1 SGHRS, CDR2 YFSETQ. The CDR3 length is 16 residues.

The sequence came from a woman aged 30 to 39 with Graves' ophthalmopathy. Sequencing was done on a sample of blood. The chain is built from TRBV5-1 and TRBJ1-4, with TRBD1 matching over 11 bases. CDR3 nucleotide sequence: TGCGCCAGCAGCTTGGGGGGACAGGGGGATGGAGAAAAACTGTTTTTT. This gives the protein CASSLGGQGDGEKLFF.